This T cell receptor beta chain was observed in a study of OX40 agonist ivuxolimab in advanced cancers. In the study overall: It was ivuxolimab, an agonistic anti-OX40 (CD134) antibody, that patients were treated with. Partial responses were achieved by three patients, of whom one had hepatocellular carcinoma and two had cutaneous melanoma. Every 2 weeks, ivuxolimab was infused into the patients intravenously at between 0.01 and 10 mg/kg. General study findings and limits: CD4+ T cells averaged fewer expanded clones than CD8+ T cells.

TCRdb's copy holds only in-frame clones and misses some; the assay was immunoSEQ multiplex PCR. The data contain about 75,000 clones, roughly nine tenths of them singletons. Worth noting for this clone: Its antigen is unknown.

The CDR3 runs 13 residues. V was trimmed by 3 bases and J by 4 bases, leaving 8 bases between them. The germline CDR1 and CDR2 sequences are SGDLS and YYNGEE. The sequence was collected from an adult with an advanced solid tumor such as melanoma, head and neck, liver or kidney cancer. This chain uses TRBV9 with TRBJ1-5; D gene unclear. Material: CD4+ or CD8+ T cells sorted from blood, obtained in a trial of the OX40 agonist ivuxolimab. Written as DNA, the CDR3 is TGTGCCAGCAGCGGACTCGGGAATCAGCCCCAGCATTTT. It codes for CASSGLGNQPQHF.